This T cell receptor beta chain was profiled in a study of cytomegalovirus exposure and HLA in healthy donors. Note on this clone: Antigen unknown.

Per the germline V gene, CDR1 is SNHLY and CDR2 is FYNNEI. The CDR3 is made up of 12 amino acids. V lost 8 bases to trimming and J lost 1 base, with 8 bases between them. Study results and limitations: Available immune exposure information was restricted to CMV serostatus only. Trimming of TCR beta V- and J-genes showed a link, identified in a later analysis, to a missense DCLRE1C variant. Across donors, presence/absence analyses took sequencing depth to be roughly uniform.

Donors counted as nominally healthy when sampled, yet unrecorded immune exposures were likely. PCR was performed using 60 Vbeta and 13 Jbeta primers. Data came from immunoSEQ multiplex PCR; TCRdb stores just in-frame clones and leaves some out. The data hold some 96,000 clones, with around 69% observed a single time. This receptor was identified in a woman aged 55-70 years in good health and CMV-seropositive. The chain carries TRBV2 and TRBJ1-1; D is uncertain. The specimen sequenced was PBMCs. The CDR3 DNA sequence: TGTGCCAGCGCTATAAGGAACACTGAAGCTTTCTTT. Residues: CASAIRNTEAFF.